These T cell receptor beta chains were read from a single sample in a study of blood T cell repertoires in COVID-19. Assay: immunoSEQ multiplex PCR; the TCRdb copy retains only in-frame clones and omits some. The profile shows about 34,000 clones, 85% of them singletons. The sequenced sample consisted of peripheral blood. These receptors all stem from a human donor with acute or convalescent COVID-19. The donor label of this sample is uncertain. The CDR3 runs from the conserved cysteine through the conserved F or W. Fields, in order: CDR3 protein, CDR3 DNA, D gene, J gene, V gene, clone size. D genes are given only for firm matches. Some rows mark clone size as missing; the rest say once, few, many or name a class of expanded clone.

CDR3aa: CASSLGQGSTGELFF
CDR3nt: TGTGCCAGCAGCTTAGGTCAGGGCAGCACCGGGGAGCTGTTTTTT
d_gene: .
j_gene: TRBJ2-2
v_gene: TRBV11-3
abundance: .

CDR3aa: CSADPNSGYTF
CDR3nt: TGCAGTGCCGACCCTAACAGCGGCTACACCTTC
d_gene: .
j_gene: TRBJ1-2
v_gene: TRBV20-1
abundance: .

CDR3aa: CASLGAITGELFF
CDR3nt: TGTGCCAGCTTGGGGGCCATCACCGGGGAGCTGTTTTTT
d_gene: .
j_gene: TRBJ2-2
v_gene: TRBV2
abundance: few

CDR3aa: CASSLGARGRVYF
CDR3nt: TGTGCCAGCAGCTTAGGTGCGCGGGGGAGGGTTTACTTC
d_gene: TRBD2
j_gene: TRBJ2-4
v_gene: TRBV7-8
abundance: .

CDR3aa: CASSWTGPNSPLHF
CDR3nt: TGTGCCAGCAGCTGGACAGGCCCTAATTCACCCCTCCACTTT
d_gene: TRBD1
j_gene: TRBJ1-6
v_gene: TRBV7-9
abundance: .

CDR3aa: CASSLRDSYGYTF
CDR3nt: TGTGCCAGCAGTTTACGGGACAGCTATGGCTACACCTTC
d_gene: TRBD1
j_gene: TRBJ1-2
v_gene: TRBV12-3/TRBV12-4
abundance: .

CDR3aa: CASSILRDWIKGELFF
CDR3nt: TGTGCCAGCAGCATACTCCGGGACTGGATAAAAGGGGAGCTGTTTTTT
d_gene: .
j_gene: TRBJ2-2
v_gene: TRBV7-9
abundance: .

CDR3aa: CASSQDRGLSRFF
CDR3nt: TGTGCCAGCAGCCAAGACAGAGGATTATCGAGGTTCTTC
d_gene: .
j_gene: TRBJ2-1
v_gene: TRBV14
abundance: .

CDR3aa: CASSQSLTSEAFF
CDR3nt: TGTGCCAGCAGTCAATCACTCACTTCTGAAGCTTTCTTT
d_gene: .
j_gene: TRBJ1-1
v_gene: TRBV11-2
abundance: .

CDR3aa: CASSQDALLGRFVEQYF
CDR3nt: TGTGCCAGCAGCCAAGATGCCCTCCTGGGGAGGTTCGTCGAGCAGTACTTC
d_gene: .
j_gene: TRBJ2-7
v_gene: TRBV4-2
abundance: .

CDR3aa: CASSLLNVGEQFF
CDR3nt: TGTGCCAGCAGCTTGCTTAACGTCGGGGAGCAGTTCTTC
d_gene: .
j_gene: TRBJ2-1
v_gene: TRBV5-8
abundance: .

CDR3aa: CASSRQDYEQYF
CDR3nt: TGTGCCAGCAGCCGCCAGGACTACGAGCAGTACTTC
d_gene: .
j_gene: TRBJ2-7
v_gene: TRBV7-9
abundance: .

CDR3aa: CASRRDRDFLGLNF
CDR3nt: TGTGCCAGCCGCCGGGACAGGGATTTCCTGGGCTTGAACTTT
d_gene: TRBD1
j_gene: TRBJ1-6
v_gene: TRBV2
abundance: .

CDR3aa: CASSGGRASEQFF
CDR3nt: TGTGCCAGCAGCGGCGGGAGGGCCTCTGAGCAGTTCTTC
d_gene: TRBD2
j_gene: TRBJ2-1
v_gene: TRBV7-8
abundance: .

CDR3aa: CASSQDRDRRDGYTF
CDR3nt: TGTGCCAGCAGCCAAGATAGGGACAGGAGGGATGGCTACACCTTC
d_gene: TRBD1
j_gene: TRBJ1-2
v_gene: TRBV14
abundance: once

CDR3aa: CATSRGPPGLRPDTQYF
CDR3nt: TGTGCCACCAGCAGGGGCCCCCCTGGGTTACGACCAGATACGCAGTATTTT
d_gene: .
j_gene: TRBJ2-3
v_gene: TRBV15
abundance: .

CDR3aa: CANRQGVNYGYTF
CDR3nt: TGTGCCAACAGACAGGGGGTAAACTATGGCTACACCTTC
d_gene: TRBD1
j_gene: TRBJ1-2
v_gene: TRBV2
abundance: once

CDR3aa: CASSFRDRGTDTQYF
CDR3nt: TGTGCCAGCAGCTTCCGGGACAGGGGGACAGATACGCAGTATTTT
d_gene: TRBD1
j_gene: TRBJ2-3
v_gene: TRBV11-3
abundance: .

CDR3aa: CASSVVQEIGGYTF
CDR3nt: TGTGCCAGCAGCGTAGTTCAGGAAATCGGCGGCTACACCTTC
d_gene: .
j_gene: TRBJ1-2
v_gene: TRBV9
abundance: .

CDR3aa: CASSLTGYGNTEAFF
CDR3nt: TGTGCCAGCAGCTTAACAGGGTATGGGAACACTGAAGCTTTCTTT
d_gene: .
j_gene: TRBJ1-1
v_gene: TRBV7-9
abundance: .

CDR3aa: CASSLGAGDDTDTQYF
CDR3nt: TGTGCCAGCAGCTTAGGAGCGGGAGATGACACAGATACGCAGTATTTT
d_gene: TRBD2
j_gene: TRBJ2-3
v_gene: TRBV7-9
abundance: .

CDR3aa: CAISELGRGQGARDGYTF
CDR3nt: TGTGCCATCAGTGAGTTAGGAAGGGGACAGGGGGCGCGAGATGGCTACACCTTC
d_gene: TRBD1
j_gene: TRBJ1-2
v_gene: TRBV10-3
abundance: few

CDR3aa: CASSYQGGHTIYF
CDR3nt: TGTGCCAGCAGTTACCAGGGAGGCCACACCATATATTTT
d_gene: .
j_gene: TRBJ1-3
v_gene: TRBV6-5
abundance: few

CDR3aa: CASSLAPVQTGQTGELFF
CDR3nt: TGTGCCAGCAGCTTGGCGCCGGTCCAGACAGGGCAAACCGGGGAGCTGTTTTTT
d_gene: TRBD1
j_gene: TRBJ2-2
v_gene: TRBV7-6
abundance: .

CDR3aa: CASSLGKGRPQHF
CDR3nt: TGTGCCAGCAGCTTAGGGAAGGGGCGGCCCCAGCATTTT
d_gene: .
j_gene: TRBJ1-5
v_gene: TRBV7-2
abundance: .

CDR3aa: CASREGRSYEQYF
CDR3nt: TGTGCCAGCAGGGAGGGCAGGAGCTACGAGCAGTACTTC
d_gene: .
j_gene: TRBJ2-7
v_gene: TRBV28
abundance: .

CDR3aa: CASSFSVAEGYTF
CDR3nt: TGTGCCAGCAGCTTCTCCGTAGCAGAAGGCTACACCTTC
d_gene: .
j_gene: TRBJ1-2
v_gene: TRBV7-2
abundance: .

CDR3aa: CASSLVGAGAATNEKLFF
CDR3nt: TGCGCCAGCAGCTTGGTGGGGGCAGGGGCTGCAACTAATGAAAAACTGTTTTTT
d_gene: .
j_gene: TRBJ1-4
v_gene: TRBV5-1
abundance: .

CDR3aa: CASSRPGLADF
CDR3nt: TGTGCCAGCAGCCGGCCGGGACTAGCGGACTTC
d_gene: TRBD2
j_gene: TRBJ2-5
v_gene: TRBV7-9
abundance: .

CDR3aa: CASSPGTGRVAGELFF
CDR3nt: TGTGCCAGCAGCCCCGGGACAGGGAGAGTCGCCGGGGAGCTGTTTTTT
d_gene: TRBD1
j_gene: TRBJ2-2
v_gene: TRBV9
abundance: .

CDR3aa: CDWPGEFHNSPLHF
CDR3nt: TGTGACTGGCCGGGGGAGTTCCATAATTCACCCCTCCACTTT
d_gene: .
j_gene: TRBJ1-6
v_gene: TRBV9
abundance: .

CDR3aa: CASSPAGTGGTEAFF
CDR3nt: TGTGCCAGCAGCCCGGCCGGGACAGGGGGAACTGAAGCTTTCTTT
d_gene: TRBD1
j_gene: TRBJ1-1
v_gene: TRBV7-9
abundance: .

CDR3aa: CASSKGTGGSYEQYF
CDR3nt: TGTGCCAGCAGCAAGGGGACAGGGGGTTCCTACGAGCAGTACTTC
d_gene: TRBD1
j_gene: TRBJ2-7
v_gene: TRBV9
abundance: .

CDR3aa: CASSNREPSGNTIYF
CDR3nt: TGTGCCAGTAGCAACCGGGAGCCTTCGGGAAACACCATATATTTT
d_gene: .
j_gene: TRBJ1-3
v_gene: TRBV19
abundance: .

CDR3aa: CASSVEGGQLYGYTF
CDR3nt: TGTGCCAGCAGCGTAGAGGGGGGACAGCTCTATGGCTACACCTTC
d_gene: TRBD1
j_gene: TRBJ1-2
v_gene: TRBV9
abundance: once

CDR3aa: CASSASGTGGIQSYEQYF
CDR3nt: TGTGCCAGCAGTGCTTCCGGGACAGGGGGCATCCAGTCCTACGAGCAGTACTTC
d_gene: TRBD1
j_gene: TRBJ2-7
v_gene: TRBV7-2
abundance: .

CDR3aa: CASSLRTEGYTF
CDR3nt: TGTGCCAGCAGTTTGAGGACAGAGGGCTACACCTTC
d_gene: .
j_gene: TRBJ1-2
v_gene: TRBV28
abundance: once

CDR3aa: CAWRTRTRTDYNSPLHF
CDR3nt: TGTGCCTGGAGAACCCGCACTAGGACGGATTATAATTCACCCCTCCACTTT
d_gene: .
j_gene: TRBJ1-6
v_gene: TRBV30
abundance: once

CDR3aa: CASGQGTSGNTIYF
CDR3nt: TGCGCCAGCGGCCAGGGAACCTCTGGAAACACCATATATTTT
d_gene: .
j_gene: TRBJ1-3
v_gene: TRBV5-1
abundance: once

CDR3aa: CASSASSGVIQYF
CDR3nt: TGTGCCAGTAGTGCCTCATCAGGGGTCATTCAGTACTTC
d_gene: .
j_gene: TRBJ2-4
v_gene: TRBV19
abundance: .